One sample yielded the 29 T cell receptor beta chains listed below, sequenced in a study of blood T cell repertoires in COVID-19. Sequenced by immunoSEQ multiplex PCR; TCRdb stores in-frame clones only, minus some. The sample holds around 340,000 clones, 65% to 85% seen once. Material: peripheral blood. The receptor set was obtained from a young man with active or convalescent COVID-19.

In its sample, this clone was seen once. The V call is TRBV27, the J call TRBJ2-1, with 7 bases matching TRBD2. The germline V gene encodes CDR1 MNHEY and CDR2 SMNVEV (reference sequence). The CDR3 runs to 14 residues. Germline trimming cut 6 bases from V and 1 base from J; bases unmatched to any gene: 3. Here the CDR3 reads CASSLADSYNEQFF. In DNA form, the CDR3 reads TGTGCCAGCAGCCTAGCGGATTCCTACAATGAGCAGTTCTTC.

The chain recombines TRBV12-3 or TRBV12-4 with TRBJ1-1, with 7 bases lining up with TRBD1. CDR3 size: 13 residues. Unmatched junction bases numbered 7, after V lost 5 bases and J lost 7 bases. CDR3 bases: TGTGCCAGCAGTCCACAGGGGCGGAGTGAAGCTTTCTTT. Its translation: CASSPQGRSEAFF.

The J gene is TRBJ2-3, the V gene TRBV5-4, with TRBD1 identical over 7 bases. This CDR3 comprises 16 residues. Germline V gene lookup returns CDR1 SGHNT and CDR2 YYREEE (reference sequence). Trimming took 5 bases from V and 0 from J; bases not matched to a gene: 9. CDR3 region: CASSQDRATSTDTQYF. The DNA for the CDR3 is TGTGCCAGCAGTCAAGACAGGGCCACTAGCACAGATACGCAGTATTTT. Variable domain in full (rest from reference TRBV5-4 and TRBJ2-3): ETGVTQSPTHLIKTRGQQVTLRCSSQSGHNTVSWYQQALGQGPQFIFQYYREEENGRGNFPPRFSGLQFPNYSSELNVNALELDDSALYLCASSQDRATSTDTQYFGPGTRLTVL.

The chain uses TRBV3-1 (or the pseudogene TRBV3-2) and TRBJ1-2; D might be TRBD1 (6 bases). CDR1 and CDR2 (germline): LGHDT, YNNKEL (reference sequence). The V end was cut by 4 bases, the J end by 6 bases, with 15 bases between. The CDR3 runs 14 residues. The CDR3 nucleotides read TGTGCCAGCAGCCGGGACACCGGTGGAGATGGCTACACCTTC. Translated, it gives CASSRDTGGDGYTF.

This clone was detected only once. The genes are TRBV5-4 and TRBJ1-1; unclear D gene. Trimming took off 2 bases at V and 4 bases at J, with 15 bases between the two ends. Germline values: CDR1 SGHNT, CDR2 YYREEE (reference sequence). The CDR3 extends over 15 amino acids. The CDR3 sequence: CASSLNAGEITEAFF. CDR3 nucleotide sequence: TGTGCCAGCAGCTTAAACGCCGGAGAAATCACTGAAGCTTTCTTT.

The chain carries TRBV18 and TRBJ1-5; 9 nucleotides match TRBD1. This CDR3 comprises 15 residues. Germline loops: CDR1 KGHSH, CDR2 LQKENI. The J segment lost 4 bases and the V segment lost 6 bases, leaving 7 bases of the junction unmatched. DNA for the CDR3: TGTGCCAGCTCGATCGGGACAGGGAGGAATCAGCCCCAGCATTTT. The encoded protein is CASSIGTGRNQPQHF.

The V gene is TRBV28, the J gene TRBJ2-3; 12 bases are shared with TRBD2. This CDR3 has 16 residues. Germline CDR1 is MDHEN and CDR2 is SYDVKM. The V segment lost 5 bases and the J segment 1 base; nucleotides outside the gene matches: 4. The CDR3 region has the DNA TGTGCCAGCAGTCCCTGGACTAGCGGGGGCACAGATACGCAGTATTTT. It encodes CASSPWTSGGTDTQYF.

The rearrangement links TRBV28 to TRBJ2-7; perhaps TRBD1 as D (5 bases). This CDR3 is 13 amino acids long. The V gene lost 5 bases and the J gene lost 3 bases, with 11 bases spanning the gap. Germline V gene lookup returns CDR1 MDHEN and CDR2 SYDVKM. CDR3 sequence reads: CASSGAAIYEQYF. The CDR3 bases are TGTGCCAGCAGTGGGGCCGCGATCTACGAGCAGTACTTC.

The chain links TRBV7-9 to TRBJ1-2; unclear D gene. CDR1 and CDR2 from the germline V gene are SEHNR and FQNEAQ (reference sequence). V was clipped by 5 bases and J by 5 bases, with 18 bases between them. This CDR3 comprises 15 residues. CDR3 in DNA: TGTGCCAGCAGCCCTTACCCCCGGGCGGGGTATGGCTACACCTTC. It encodes CASSPYPRAGYGYTF. Full variable domain (rest looked up from reference TRBV7-9 and TRBJ1-2): DTGVSQNPRHKITKRGQNVTFRCDPISEHNRLYWYRQTLGQGPEFLTYFQNEAQLEKSRLLSDRFSAERPKGSFSTLEIQRTEQGDSAMYLCASSPYPRAGYGYTFGSGTRLTVV.

The chain recombines TRBV7-9 with TRBJ2-1, with D possibly matching TRBD1 (6 bases). The V gene lost 1 base and the J gene lost 16 bases, with 29 bases spanning the gap. The V gene's germline CDR1 is SEHNR and CDR2 FQNEAQ (reference sequence). The CDR3 runs 17 residues. CDR3 amino acids: CASSLEGRLAQSWGLFF. The CDR3 coding sequence is TGTGCCAGCAGCTTAGAGGGCCGCTTGGCACAGAGCTGGGGGCTATTCTTC.

The DNA for the CDR3 is TGTGCCAGCAGCACCGGGGGGGGCAATGAGCAGTTCTTC. It translates to CASSTGGGNEQFF. This chain uses TRBV9 with TRBJ2-1, with 8 positions matching TRBD2. V was clipped by 4 bases and J by 6 bases; unmatched bases: 3. Germline V gene sequence: CDR1 SGDLS, CDR2 YYNGEE. The CDR3 consists of 13 residues.

This clone was seen just once. J is TRBJ2-2 and V is TRBV19, with TRBD1 identical over 7 bases. The CDR3 is made up of 20 amino acids. Germline CDR1 is LNHDA and CDR2 is SQIVND (reference sequence). V dropped 6 bases and J dropped 4; count of bases not matched to a gene: 23. The CDR3 nucleotides read TGTGCCAGTAGCTCAAGATCACCGGGACAGCTACTCTCATTCACCGGGGAGCTGTTTTTT. Amino acid sequence: CASSSRSPGQLLSFTGELFF.

The chain carries TRBV7-6 and TRBJ2-2, with D tentatively TRBD1 (5 bases). Trimming took off 2 bases at V and 1 base at J, with 8 bases between the two ends. Per the germline V gene, CDR1 is SGHVS and CDR2 is FNYEAQ. This CDR3 spans 15 amino acids. The CDR3 region is CASSLIGENTGELFF. The CDR3 bases are TGTGCCAGCAGCTTAATAGGGGAGAACACCGGGGAGCTGTTTTTT.

V is TRBV7-9 and J is TRBJ2-2; 7 nucleotides align to TRBD2. The ends lost 7 bases at V and 2 bases at J; junction bases unmatched: 7. Looked up from germline, CDR1 is SEHNR and CDR2 is FQNEAQ (reference sequence). CDR3 length: 15 residues. The CDR3 DNA is TGTGCCAGCACCCCGGGCGGGAGAAACACCGGGGAGCTGTTTTTT. Translated, it gives CASTPGGRNTGELFF.

V is TRBV20-1 and J is TRBJ2-3, with D uncertain. The CDR3 consists of 8 residues. V was clipped by 6 bases and J by 11 bases, with 6 bases between them. Germline CDR1 reads DFQATT; CDR2 reads SNEGSKA (reference sequence). CDR3 bases: TGCAGTGCCCTAGGGCAGTATTTT. It specifies CSALGQYF.

J is TRBJ1-5 and V is TRBV28, with D unresolved. This CDR3 is 17 amino acids long. Germline V lookup: CDR1 MDHEN, CDR2 SYDVKM. Trimming shortened V by 5 bases and J by 6 bases, and 23 bases separated the two germline ends. The CDR3 DNA follows: TGTGCCAGCAGTCTCCCCTTACGAACCTCTGCGGGTCAGCCCCAGCATTTT. Protein: CASSLPLRTSAGQPQHF.

J is TRBJ2-3 and V is TRBV5-6, with 9 bases aligning to TRBD2. Per the germline V gene, CDR1 is SGHDT and CDR2 is YYEEEE. The length of the CDR3 is 17 residues. Trimming at V came to 0 bases and at J to 6 bases, leaving 11 bases not matched to a gene. CDR3 DNA sequence: TGTGCCAGCAGCTTGGGCCTCGGGCTAGCGGGGCGGGATACGCAGTATTTT. This encodes CASSLGLGLAGRDTQYF.

The V and J genes are TRBV9 and TRBJ2-1, with D possibly TRBD1 on 6 matching bases. CDR1 SGDLS and CDR2 YYNGEE come from the germline V gene. V lost 3 bases, J lost 7 bases, and 23 bases lay in between. The CDR3 runs to 17 residues. The CDR3 DNA sequence: TGTGCCAGCAGCGCACGTAGAGGGGGAGACGGATGGAATGAGCAGTTCTTC. Translation: CASSARRGGDGWNEQFF.

The chain carries TRBV15 and TRBJ2-1; weak D call: TRBD2 (5 bases). Germline-derived CDR1 and CDR2 are LNHNV and YYDKDF (reference sequence). The CDR3 is 17 residues long. V was shortened by 1 base and J by 0 bases, with 13 bases between the two germline ends. CDR3 coding DNA: TGTGCCACCAGCAGAGGGGAGAGCGCGAGCTCCTACAATGAGCAGTTCTTC. Translated, it gives CATSRGESASSYNEQFF.

V and J are TRBV19 and TRBJ2-2; D is perhaps TRBD1 (5 bases). Germline V gene lookup returns CDR1 LNHDA and CDR2 SQIVND (reference sequence). CDR3 size: 14 residues. V was cut by 7 bases and J by 6 bases, with 15 bases left in between. The CDR3 loop reads CASTGQRLAGELFF. CDR3 nucleotides: TGTGCCAGTACAGGGCAGCGTCTGGCCGGGGAGCTGTTTTTT.

The chain combines TRBV19 with TRBJ2-7; D may be TRBD1 (6 bases). The CDR3 extends over 14 amino acids. V lost 4 bases and J 1 base, leaving 11 bases between the germline ends. Germline CDR1 and CDR2: LNHDA and SQIVND (reference sequence). CDR3 amino acids: CASSKTGLSYEQYF. CDR3 sequence (DNA): TGTGCCAGTAGTAAAACAGGGCTTTCCTACGAGCAGTACTTC.

This chain uses TRBV7-9 with TRBJ2-1; TRBD2 matches at 9 bases. Germline CDR1 reads SEHNR; CDR2 reads FQNEAQ (reference sequence). The CDR3 length is 15 residues. V dropped 4 bases and J dropped 4; count of bases not matched to a gene: 5. Written as DNA, the CDR3 is TGTGCCAGCAGCTCTCTAGCGGGGCGATACAATGAGCAGTTCTTC. Amino acid sequence: CASSSLAGRYNEQFF.

The chain joins TRBV7-9 to TRBJ2-2; D perhaps matches TRBD2 (6 bases). Looked up from germline, CDR1 is SEHNR and CDR2 is FQNEAQ (reference sequence). Trimming pared 0 bases from V and 2 bases from J, leaving 13 bases between. This CDR3 has 17 amino acids. The CDR3 here is CASSLAQGTPNTGELFF. CDR3 DNA: TGTGCCAGCAGCTTAGCGCAAGGGACTCCAAACACCGGGGAGCTGTTTTTT.

This chain uses TRBV12-3 or TRBV12-4 with TRBJ2-3; no clear D. V lost 7 bases and J lost 2, with 7 bases in between. This CDR3 has 12 amino acids. CDR3 coding DNA: TGTGCCAGCACCTACCTCACAGATACGCAGTATTTT. Translated: CASTYLTDTQYF.

The chain employs TRBV5-4 and TRBJ1-3; D remains unclear. The CDR3 has 14 residues. Germline V lookup: CDR1 SGHNT, CDR2 YYREEE (reference sequence). Trimming cost V 2 bases and J 4 bases, with 10 bases left between them. This CDR3 reads CASSLWQKGNTIYF. The CDR3 bases are TGTGCCAGCAGCTTATGGCAGAAGGGAAACACCATATATTTT.

The chain uses TRBV12-3 or TRBV12-4 and TRBJ1-6; possibly TRBD1 for D (5 bases). With 4 bases removed from V and 8 bases from J, the gap between germline ends came to 9 bases. The length of the CDR3 is 13 residues. The CDR3 DNA follows: TGTGCCAGCAGTTCAGGGATGGATTCACCCCTCCACTTT. Its translation: CASSSGMDSPLHF.

This chain connects TRBV7-2 to TRBJ1-5, with 7 bases matching TRBD1. Germline CDR1 and CDR2: SGHTA and FQGNSA. The CDR3 is 16 residues long. Trimming at V came to 2 bases and at J to 1 base, leaving 5 bases not matched to a gene. CDR3 sequence: CASSLTKGASNQPQHF. The CDR3 DNA follows: TGTGCCAGCAGCTTAACTAAGGGGGCGAGCAATCAGCCCCAGCATTTT.

V usage is TRBV29-1 and J usage is TRBJ1-1; D not resolved. The V gene's germline CDR1 is SQVTM and CDR2 ANQGSEA. V was pared by 4 bases and J by 2 bases, with 14 bases between. This CDR3 contains 14 residues. The CDR3 spells CSVARGMGNTEAFF. In DNA, the CDR3 is TGCAGCGTTGCGCGGGGAATGGGAAACACTGAAGCTTTCTTT.

This chain connects TRBV6-5 to TRBJ2-7; 7 positions agree with TRBD2. J was trimmed by 4 bases and V by 4 bases; bases with no gene match: 7. This CDR3 has 14 residues. Germline CDR1 is MNHEY and CDR2 is SVGAGI. DNA for the CDR3: TGTGCCAGCAGTTTCCGAGGGGAGGGGTACGAGCAGTACTTC. It yields the protein CASSFRGEGYEQYF.